This TCR beta chain was captured by sequencing in a study of blood T cells in healthy people across ages. Together with a sample-barcoded 5' primer, a J-beta primer mix was included in a second PCR lasting about 6 to 11 cycles. TCRdb reprocessed the 5' RACE reads with MiXCR, giving one entry per CDR3 protein. The table shows approximately 1,000,000 distinct CDR3 sequences, with roughly two fifths occurring only once. CDR3 length equals 16 residues. Per germline, CDR1 ENHRY and CDR2 SYGVKD. The V and J ends lost 6 bases and 2 bases respectively, with 18 bases between them. Of note for this clonotype: Its antigen remains unknown.

Study results and caveats: Considered underestimates were the diversity estimates obtained from one million T cells.

The specimen sequenced was blood. This clonotype was sampled from a man younger than 35 in good health. The chain uses TRBV10-3 and TRBJ2-3; tentative D call: TRBD1 (6 bases). The CDR3, as DNA: TGTGCCATCAGCACTCCCCGGGACACCTCCACAGATACGCAGTATTTT. This sequence encodes CAISTPRDTSTDTQYF.